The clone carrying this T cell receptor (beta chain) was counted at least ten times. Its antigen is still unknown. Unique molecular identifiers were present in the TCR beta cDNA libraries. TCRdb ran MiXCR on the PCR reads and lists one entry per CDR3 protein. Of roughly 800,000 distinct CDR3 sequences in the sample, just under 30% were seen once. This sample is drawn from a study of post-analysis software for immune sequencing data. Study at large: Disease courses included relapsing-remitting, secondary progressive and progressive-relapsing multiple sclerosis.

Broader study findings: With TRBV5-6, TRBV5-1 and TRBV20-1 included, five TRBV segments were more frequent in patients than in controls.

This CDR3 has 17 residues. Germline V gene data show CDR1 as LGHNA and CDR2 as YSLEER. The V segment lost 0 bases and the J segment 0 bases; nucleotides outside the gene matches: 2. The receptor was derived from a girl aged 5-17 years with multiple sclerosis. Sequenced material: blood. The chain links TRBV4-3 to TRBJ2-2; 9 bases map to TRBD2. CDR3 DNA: TGCGCCAGCAGCCAAGATCTAGCGGGATCGAACACCGGGGAGCTGTTTTTT. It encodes CASSQDLAGSNTGELFF.